The sequence of this T cell receptor beta chain was determined in a study of vaccination and CD4 T cells after COVID-19. Study summary: Cells were stimulated with overlapping spike peptides from SARS-CoV-2, HCoV-NL63, HCoV-OC43 and HCoV-229E.

Documented treatment: approximately nine-day PBMC culture with coronavirus spike peptide pools or control peptides (ViraFEST assay). On days 3 and 7, half the medium was swapped for fresh IL-2-containing medium. This clonotype was recorded a few times. No antigen is known for it. CDR3 size: 15 residues. Trimming cost V 1 base and J 7 bases; bases outside gene matches: 8. CDR1 MDHEN and CDR2 SYDVKM come from the germline V gene. Once obtained from cultured CD4+ T cells, the DNA was sequenced using the Oncomine TCR Beta short-read assay. TCRdb redid the calling of the PCR reads with MiXCR, one entry per CDR3 protein. The sample has 4,000 to 6,000 distinct CDR3 sequences, over 35% seen once.

The specimen sequenced was CD4+ T cells from blood, cultured in vitro. The clonotype comes from a human donor who had recovered from COVID-19. The chain links TRBV28 to TRBJ2-7; 9 bases are a match to TRBD1. In DNA, the CDR3 is TGTGCCAGCAGTTTATATGGGACAGGGTCTGGTGAGCAGTACTTC. This sequence encodes CASSLYGTGSGEQYF.